This passage covers 18 T cell receptor beta chains from one sample sequenced in a study of beta chain features in type 1 diabetes. Every isolated RNA sample was fully reverse transcribed, so sequencing captured expressed TCRB transcripts. The data were produced by immunoSEQ multiplex PCR, yet TCRdb's version contains in-frame clones alone and is incomplete. Of some 150,000 clones detected, roughly 10% appear once; the ten largest clones hold approximately 1.3%. The sample was naive CD4+ T cells from blood. These receptor sequences come from a man aged 18 to 35 in good health.

This clone was seen a few times. The rearrangement links TRBV5-1 to TRBJ2-7; TRBD1 matches 8 bases. CDR1 SGHRS and CDR2 YFSETQ come from the germline V gene. V shed 3 bases and J 3 bases; nucleotides not matched to a gene: 5. The CDR3 is 14 residues long. CDR3 nucleotides: TGCGCCAGCAGCTCCCAGGGGGCTGACTACGAGCAGTACTTC. This encodes CASSSQGADYEQYF.

The chain uses TRBV11-3 and TRBJ2-5; 7 bases map to TRBD1. The CDR3 length is 16 residues. V was pared by 1 base and J by 4 bases, with 9 bases of the junction left unmatched. Germline V gene sequence: CDR1 SGHNT, CDR2 YENEEA. In DNA form, the CDR3 reads TGTGCCAGCAGCTTAGGAGTCAGGGGGTTTGGAGAGACCCAGTACTTC. Protein sequence: CASSLGVRGFGETQYF.

There are a few counts of this clone. The J gene is TRBJ1-3, the V gene TRBV4-2; D unresolved. V was trimmed by 0 bases and J by 0 bases, leaving 15 bases between them. Germline-derived CDR1 and CDR2 are LGHNA and YNFKEQ. This CDR3 has 18 amino acids. The CDR3 region is CASSQDSQAIASGNTIYF. The CDR3 region has the DNA TGTGCCAGCAGCCAAGATAGTCAGGCCATTGCCTCTGGAAACACCATATATTTT.

The J gene is TRBJ2-7, the V gene TRBV7-9, with D possibly TRBD2 on 7 matching bases. The CDR3 spans 16 residues. The germline V and J ends were trimmed by 2 bases and 6 bases, with 20 bases remaining between them. In germline, CDR1 is SEHNR, CDR2 FQNEAQ (reference sequence). This CDR3 reads CASSLISSGGGSEQYF. The CDR3 nucleotides read TGTGCCAGCAGCTTAATCTCGTCGGGGGGCGGGAGCGAGCAGTACTTC.

The CDR3 loop reads CASSYQGAMVTEAFF. CDR3 sequence (DNA): TGTGCCAGCAGTTATCAGGGGGCGATGGTCACTGAAGCTTTCTTT. The J gene is TRBJ1-1, the V gene TRBV6-5; 8 nucleotides match TRBD1. CDR3 length: 15 residues. The trim removed 3 bases at V and 4 bases at J, leaving 7 bases unmatched. Germline V gene data show CDR1 as MNHEY and CDR2 as SVGAGI.

V gene TRBV25-1 combines with J gene TRBJ1-3; D is undetermined. Germline-derived CDR1 and CDR2 are MGHDK and SYGVNS. The CDR3 contains 16 residues. Trimming took off 5 bases at V and 0 bases at J, with 14 bases between the two ends. CDR3 protein: CASSKDWVGSGNTIYF. CDR3 coding DNA: TGTGCCAGCAGTAAAGACTGGGTGGGCTCTGGAAACACCATATATTTT.

This clone was seen more than once but under ten times. The rearrangement links TRBV27 to TRBJ1-6; 8 bases are shared with TRBD1. This CDR3 is built from 15 residues. In germline, CDR1 is MNHEY, CDR2 SMNVEV (reference sequence). The V segment lost 5 bases and the J segment 2 bases; nucleotides outside the gene matches: 2. The CDR3 spells CASSPGGPYNSPLHF. The DNA of the CDR3 is TGTGCCAGCAGTCCAGGGGGCCCCTATAATTCACCCCTCCACTTT.

In this sample, this clone turned up a few times. The chain is built from TRBV11-2 and TRBJ2-2; D is possibly TRBD1 (6 bases). CDR3 size: 14 residues. With 3 bases removed from V and 3 bases from J, the gap between germline ends came to 8 bases. Germline loops: CDR1 SGHAT, CDR2 FQNNGV. The CDR3 region is CASSLGAYTGELFF. Here the CDR3 DNA reads TGTGCCAGCAGCTTGGGGGCCTACACCGGGGAGCTGTTTTTT.

V gene TRBV7-9 combines with J gene TRBJ1-2; no clear D. Germline V gives CDR1 SEHNR, CDR2 FQNEAQ (reference sequence). CDR3 length: 12 residues. Deletions cut 1 base from V and 7 bases from J, with 7 bases between. CDR3 coding DNA: TGTGCCAGCAGCTTAGTGACACTTGGCTACACCTTC. Amino acid sequence: CASSLVTLGYTF.

This clone has just a few counts. The chain is built from TRBV5-1 and TRBJ1-4; TRBD1 matches at 9 bases. The CDR3 is made up of 13 amino acids. Germline CDR1 and CDR2: SGHRS and YFSETQ. J lost 7 bases, V lost 7 bases, and 5 bases had no gene match. The DNA of the CDR3 is TGCGCCAGCCGACGGGACAGGGCTGAAAAACTGTTTTTT. Protein sequence: CASRRDRAEKLFF.

CDR3 nucleotides: TGTGCCAGCAGACAACAGGGGGGCAATGGCTACACCTTC. Amino acids: CASRQQGGNGYTF. This chain connects TRBV28 to TRBJ1-2; TRBD1 matches 8 bases. Germline values: CDR1 MDHEN, CDR2 SYDVKM. The CDR3 is 13 residues long. After removal of 6 bases from V and 6 bases from J, the junction contained 6 bases not matched to a gene.

This clone was picked up a small number of times. The chain carries TRBV28 and TRBJ2-7; TRBD1 aligns across 7 bases. Germline loops: CDR1 MDHEN, CDR2 SYDVKM. CDR3 length equals 15 residues. After removal of 6 bases from V and 3 bases from J, the junction contained 11 bases not matched to a gene. The CDR3: CASSTAGTAYYEQYF. The CDR3 DNA reads as TGTGCCAGCAGCACAGCCGGGACAGCCTACTACGAGCAGTACTTC.

The chain carries TRBV7-2 and TRBJ1-2; TRBD1 matches at 7 bases. The CDR3 sequence is 13 residues long. Germline CDR1 SGHTA, CDR2 FQGNSA. V was clipped by 5 bases and J by 7 bases; unmatched bases: 7. Here the CDR3 reads CASSPRDSAGYTF. The CDR3 DNA is TGTGCCAGCAGCCCCCGGGACAGTGCTGGCTACACCTTC.

This sequence joins TRBV18 and TRBJ2-3; 11 bases match TRBD2. The ends lost 0 bases at V and 1 base at J; junction bases unmatched: 0. The CDR3 sequence is 16 residues long. From germline, CDR1 is KGHSH and CDR2 LQKENI. CDR3 loop: CASSPPLAGGTDTQYF. In DNA, the CDR3 is TGTGCCAGCTCACCACCACTAGCGGGGGGCACAGATACGCAGTATTTT.

This clone showed up just a few times. V is TRBV6-5 and J is TRBJ2-2; TRBD1 matches at 7 bases. Losses at the gene ends were 2 bases for V and 2 bases for J; bases not matched to a gene: 2. The CDR3 extends over 15 amino acids. The germline V gene has CDR1 MNHEY and CDR2 SVGAGI. This CDR3 reads CASSYGTDNTGELFF. The DNA for the CDR3 is TGTGCCAGCAGTTACGGGACAGATAACACCGGGGAGCTGTTTTTT.

This sequence joins TRBV28 and TRBJ2-5; D gene unclear. The CDR3 consists of 14 residues. Trimming left V 5 bases short and J 2 bases short, with 12 bases between. Germline V gene sequence: CDR1 MDHEN, CDR2 SYDVKM. For the CDR3, the DNA is TGTGCCAGCAGTGTCGCTCCGGTTCAAGAGACCCAGTACTTC. Translated: CASSVAPVQETQYF.

Only a few counts were recorded for this clone. The chain employs TRBV2 and TRBJ2-1, with D possibly being TRBD2 (6 bases). The CDR3 length is 14 residues. Per germline, CDR1 SNHLY and CDR2 FYNNEI. The V and J ends lost 7 bases and 8 bases respectively, with 18 bases between them. In DNA form, the CDR3 reads TGTGCCAGCATCGGTGGCGGCTGGGGGGATGAGCAGTTCTTC. Amino acids: CASIGGGWGDEQFF. Combining the CDR3 with reference TRBV2 and TRBJ2-1 gives the whole variable domain EPEVTQTPSHQVTQMGQEVILRCVPISNHLYFYWYRQILGQKVEFLVSFYNNEISEKSEIFDDQFSVERPDGSNFTLKIRSTKLEDSAMYFCASIGGGWGDEQFFGPGTRLTVL.

The chain joins TRBV14 to TRBJ2-5, with no clear D. This CDR3 spans 11 amino acids. Germline lookup yields CDR1 SGHDN and CDR2 FVKESK. Trimming cost V 3 bases and J 11 bases, with 10 bases left between them. The CDR3 DNA follows: TGTGCCAGCAGCCACAGTACAAAGCAGTACTTC. Protein: CASSHSTKQYF.